One and the same sample provided the 8 T cell receptor beta chains below, sequenced in a study of T cell changes during pregnancy in multiple sclerosis. Method: immunoSEQ multiplex PCR; TCRdb's copy keeps in-frame clones and lacks some. The sample includes about 110,000 clones, roughly 90% of them seen just once. Here the sequenced sample was peripheral blood, taken in the third trimester of pregnancy. These receptor sequences come from a female donor in good health, enrolled as a control in a pregnancy study.

This sequence joins TRBV6-5 and TRBJ1-3; D ambiguous. The CDR3 loop spans 16 amino acids. The germline gives CDR1 MNHEY, CDR2 SVGAGI. V dropped 0 bases and J dropped 4 bases, with 13 bases sitting between them. This chain's CDR3 is CASSYSRGFSGNTIYF. In DNA form, the CDR3 reads TGTGCCAGCAGTTACTCACGGGGATTCTCCGGAAACACCATATATTTT.

This clone appeared a single time. V gene TRBV19 combines with J gene TRBJ1-4; TRBD1 might be the D (5 bases). The germline V gene has CDR1 LNHDA and CDR2 SQIVND (reference sequence). This CDR3 spans 14 amino acids. Trimming pared 5 bases from V and 3 bases from J, leaving 10 bases between. CDR3 nucleotides: TGTGCCAGTAGTGAGACAGCGCCTAATGAAAAACTGTTTTTT. Encoded protein: CASSETAPNEKLFF.

In nucleotides, the CDR3 is TGTGCCAGCAGCCTACAGGGTCGGGGCTACACCTTC. This sequence encodes CASSLQGRGYTF. This rearrangement joins TRBV14 to TRBJ1-2; D perhaps matches TRBD1 (6 bases). V was trimmed by 4 bases and J by 8 bases, leaving 11 bases between them. Germline V gene lookup returns CDR1 SGHDN and CDR2 FVKESK. CDR3 length: 12 amino acids.

The chain combines TRBV7-9 with TRBJ2-7, with a tentative D call TRBD1 (5 bases). The CDR3 extends over 14 amino acids. Trimming pared 1 base from V and 2 bases from J, leaving 9 bases between. Germline CDR1 SEHNR, CDR2 FQNEAQ (reference sequence). The DNA of the CDR3 is TGTGCCAGCAGCTTAGTACCAGGGCCCTACGAGCAGTACTTC. The encoded protein is CASSLVPGPYEQYF.

This chain joins TRBV4-1 and TRBJ1-2, with D uncertain. Trimming cost V 2 bases and J 12 bases, with 13 bases left between them. Germline V CDR1 and CDR2: MGHRA, YSYEKL. The CDR3 has 12 amino acids. CDR3 DNA: TGCGCCAGCAGCCAAATCTCATCGCGTCACACCTTC. It specifies CASSQISSRHTF.

The chain has TRBV7-2 and TRBJ1-2; no reliable D call. CDR1 is SGHTA, CDR2 FQGNSA, per germline. The CDR3 runs 15 residues. The V and J ends lost 2 bases and 0 bases respectively, with 10 bases between them. DNA of the CDR3: TGTGCCAGCAGCTTATATGACGGAGCTAACTATGGCTACACCTTC. This translates into CASSLYDGANYGYTF.

The rearrangement links TRBV4-3 to TRBJ1-1, with D perhaps TRBD1 (6 bases). This CDR3 comprises 15 residues. With 0 bases removed from V and 10 bases from J, the gap between germline ends came to 18 bases. Germline CDR1 and CDR2: LGHNA and YSLEER. The CDR3, as DNA: TGCGCCAGCAGCCAAGAAGCACAGGGAGGGGTCGGAGCTTTCTTT. Amino acids: CASSQEAQGGVGAFF.

The chain is built from TRBV7-2 and TRBJ1-1; D perhaps matches TRBD1 (5 bases). Germline V gene sequence: CDR1 SGHTA, CDR2 FQGNSA. V was shortened by 0 bases and J by 0 bases, with 11 bases between the two germline ends. This CDR3 is 16 amino acids long. Here the CDR3 DNA reads TGTGCCAGCAGCTTAGCTCCCAACAGGTTGAACACTGAAGCTTTCTTT. It encodes CASSLAPNRLNTEAFF. The whole variable domain, filled in from reference TRBV7-2 and TRBJ1-1, reads GAGVSQSPSNKVTEKGKDVELRCDPISGHTALYWYRQSLGQGLEFLIYFQGNSAPDKSGLPSDRFSAERTGGSVSTLTIQRTQQEDSAVYLCASSLAPNRLNTEAFFGQGTRLTVV.